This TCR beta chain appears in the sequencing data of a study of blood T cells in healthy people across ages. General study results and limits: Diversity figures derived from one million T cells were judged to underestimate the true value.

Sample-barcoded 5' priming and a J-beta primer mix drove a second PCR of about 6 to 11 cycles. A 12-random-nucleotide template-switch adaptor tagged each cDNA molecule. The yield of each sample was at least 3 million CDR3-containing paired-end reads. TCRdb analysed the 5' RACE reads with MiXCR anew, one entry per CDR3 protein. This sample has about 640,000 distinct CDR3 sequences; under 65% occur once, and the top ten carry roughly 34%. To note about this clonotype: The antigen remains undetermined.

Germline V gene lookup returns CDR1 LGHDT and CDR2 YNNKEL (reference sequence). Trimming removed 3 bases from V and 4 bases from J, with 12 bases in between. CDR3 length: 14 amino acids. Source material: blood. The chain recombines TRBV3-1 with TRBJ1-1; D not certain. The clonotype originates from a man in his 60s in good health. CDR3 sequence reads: CASSHANAGTEAFF. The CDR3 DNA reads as TGTGCCAGCAGCCACGCCAACGCGGGCACTGAAGCTTTCTTT.